Below are 7 T cell receptor beta chains sequenced from a single sample in a study of cytomegalovirus exposure and HLA in healthy donors. Amplification used 60 Vbeta primers and 13 Jbeta primers. Sequenced by immunoSEQ multiplex PCR; TCRdb stores in-frame clones only, minus some. The data hold some 190,000 clones, with around 79% observed a single time. Input material: PBMCs. The source of these receptors is a woman aged 45-60 years in good health and CMV-seronegative.

In this sample, this clone turned up once. CDR3 in DNA: TGTGCCAGTAGTATAGACGGGAGGGTCACAGATACGCAGTATTTT. This sequence encodes CASSIDGRVTDTQYF. The chain joins TRBV19 to TRBJ2-3, with 8 bases identical to TRBD2. Germline V gene lookup returns CDR1 LNHDA and CDR2 SQIVND (reference sequence). The CDR3 has 15 residues. V lost 0 bases, J lost 2 bases, and 1 base stayed unmatched.

This clone has more than one count but fewer than ten. The chain links TRBV4-3 to TRBJ1-1; D not resolved. V was cut by 0 bases and J by 3 bases, with 11 bases left in between. The CDR3 contains 15 residues. Germline CDR1 LGHNA, CDR2 YSLEER. DNA for the CDR3: TGCGCCAGCAGCCAAGACTCACGCGGGGACACTGAAGCTTTCTTT. Translated: CASSQDSRGDTEAFF.

The CDR3 spells CASSEAPANTGELFF. The DNA of the CDR3 is TGTGCCAGCAGTGAAGCCCCAGCGAACACCGGGGAGCTGTTTTTT. This sequence joins TRBV2 and TRBJ2-2; no clear D gene. The CDR3 covers 15 residues. Looked up from germline, CDR1 is SNHLY and CDR2 is FYNNEI. Trimming stripped 0 bases from V and 0 bases from J, with 5 bases between. The variable domain in full, completed from reference TRBV2 and TRBJ2-2, reads EPEVTQTPSHQVTQMGQEVILRCVPISNHLYFYWYRQILGQKVEFLVSFYNNEISEKSEIFDDQFSVERPDGSNFTLKIRSTKLEDSAMYFCASSEAPANTGELFFGEGSRLTVL.

The V call is TRBV7-9, the J call TRBJ1-1; a possible D gene is TRBD1 (5 bases). The CDR3 length is 17 residues. The V gene lost 2 bases and the J gene lost 1 base, with 17 bases spanning the gap. The germline V gene has CDR1 SEHNR and CDR2 FQNEAQ (reference sequence). CDR3 DNA sequence: TGTGCCAGCAGCTTAAGAACTGGGGGGGTGAGGAACACTGAAGCTTTCTTT. This codes for CASSLRTGGVRNTEAFF.

CDR3 nucleotides: TGTGCCAGTAGTCTGGTGGAGAGTGGCTACACCTTC. Translating gives CASSLVESGYTF. The rearrangement uses TRBV19 and TRBJ1-2; no definite D call. CDR3 length: 12 residues. The V end was cut by 5 bases, the J end by 7 bases, with 11 bases between. Germline V gene data show CDR1 as LNHDA and CDR2 as SQIVND (reference sequence). The full variable domain, completed using reference TRBV19 and TRBJ1-2, is DGGITQSPKYLFRKEGQNVTLSCEQNLNHDAMYWYRQDPGQGLRLIYYSQIVNDFQKGDIAEGYSVSREKKESFPLTVTSAQKNPTAFYLCASSLVESGYTFGSGTRLTVV.

The genes are TRBV21-1 and TRBJ1-3. TRBV21-1 has pseudogene status. This CDR3 spans 15 amino acids. CDR3 sequence (DNA): TGTGCCAGCGCGAGCCGCCTAGAAATCGGAAACACCATATATTTT. This codes for CASASRLEIGNTIYF.

This chain uses TRBV5-6 with TRBJ2-5; D uncertain. V lost 5 bases and J lost 5, with 13 bases in between. The CDR3 consists of 13 residues. Germline lookup yields CDR1 SGHDT and CDR2 YYEEEE. DNA for the CDR3: TGTGCCAGCAGACCCCTGGAACAGGAGACCCAGTACTTC. This encodes CASRPLEQETQYF.